Listed below are T cell receptor beta chains from one sample, sequenced in a study of radiation and T cells in renal cell carcinoma. Sequencing was performed with immunoSEQ multiplex PCR; in TCRdb, only in-frame clones are kept and a portion is missing. This repertoire shows just over 95,000 clones, 80% to 90% found once; its top ten account for roughly 8%. The sequences come from blood, collected from a patient whose treatment included radiotherapy and nephrectomy. The receptors derive from a man aged 50-60 years with renal cell carcinoma. CDR3s include the opening cysteine and the closing phenylalanine or tryptophan. The D gene is left open where the match is weak. Expanded clones are given a class, and other clones once, few, many or no size at all.

D: NA
V: TRBV6-5
size: NA
length: 15
J: TRBJ1-4
DNA: TGTGCCAGCAGCTATGGACATGACGCGTCGGAAAAACTGTTTTTT
CDR3: CASSYGHDASEKLFF

D: NA
V: TRBV4-1
size: once
length: 15
J: TRBJ2-7
DNA: TGCGCCAGCAGCCAAGATCTGGGGCCTACAATCGAGCAGTACTTC
CDR3: CASSQDLGPTIEQYF

D: NA
V: TRBV29-1
size: NA
length: 12
J: TRBJ2-7
DNA: TGCAGCGTTGAATCTATGGGCTACGAGCAGTACTTC
CDR3: CSVESMGYEQYF

D: TRBD1
V: TRBV5-1
size: NA
length: 15
J: TRBJ1-1
DNA: TGCGCCAGCAGCCTCATTCCGGGACAGGCGAGCGAAGCTTTCTTT
CDR3: CASSLIPGQASEAFF

D: TRBD1
V: TRBV7-8
size: NA
length: 16
J: TRBJ1-4
DNA: TGTGCCAGCAGCTTAGTGCGGGACAGGCTACATGAAAAACTGTTTTTT
CDR3: CASSLVRDRLHEKLFF

D: NA
V: TRBV11-1
size: NA
length: 13
J: TRBJ2-1
DNA: TGTGCCAGCACCAACGACAGGGAGGGTGAGCAGTTCTTC
CDR3: CASTNDREGEQFF

D: TRBD1
V: TRBV4-2
size: NA
length: 16
J: TRBJ2-1
DNA: TGTGCCAGCAGCCAAGACGAGACAGGGGCTCACAATGAGCAGTTCTTC
CDR3: CASSQDETGAHNEQFF

D: NA
V: TRBV5-5
size: NA
length: 14
J: TRBJ1-2
DNA: TGTGCCAGCAGCTTGGCCTTACTTAACTATGGCTACACCTTC
CDR3: CASSLALLNYGYTF

D: TRBD1
V: TRBV28
size: NA
length: 15
J: TRBJ1-2
DNA: TGTGCCAGCAGCCTAGGGTCAGGGGGCGATAGCGGCTACACCTTC
CDR3: CASSLGSGGDSGYTF

D: TRBD2
V: TRBV6-5
size: NA
length: 15
J: TRBJ2-7
DNA: TGTGCCAGCAGTTACTCGAGCGGGGGGGGAGGGGAGCAGTACTTC
CDR3: CASSYSSGGGGEQYF

D: NA
V: TRBV5-4
size: few
length: 15
J: TRBJ1-4
DNA: TGTGCCAGCAGCTTGGCTGCAGGGGATAATGAAAAACTGTTTTTT
CDR3: CASSLAAGDNEKLFF

D: NA
V: TRBV11-3
size: NA
length: 12
J: TRBJ2-7
DNA: TGTGCCAGCAGCCAAGGGGGGTACGAGCAGTACTTC
CDR3: CASSQGGYEQYF

D: NA
V: TRBV18
size: NA
length: 16
J: TRBJ1-2
DNA: TGTGCCAGCTCACCACCGGGGCAGCGCCTTGGCTATGGCTACACCTTC
CDR3: CASSPPGQRLGYGYTF

D: TRBD1
V: TRBV27
size: NA
length: 18
J: TRBJ1-5
DNA: TGTGCCAGCAGCCCCAAGTCAAGGACAGGGGTTGGCAATCAGCCCCAGCATTTT
CDR3: CASSPKSRTGVGNQPQHF

D: NA
V: TRBV15
size: once
length: 13
J: TRBJ1-1
DNA: TGTGCCACCAGCAGAGACGAAACCTCTGAAGCTTTCTTT
CDR3: CATSRDETSEAFF

D: TRBD2
V: TRBV28
size: NA
length: 14
J: TRBJ2-1
DNA: TGTGCCAGCAGAAGACTAGCGGGAGGTTCTGAGCAGTTCTTC
CDR3: CASRRLAGGSEQFF

D: NA
V: TRBV7-3
size: few
length: 13
J: TRBJ1-1
DNA: TGTGCCAGCAGCTCCCAAGGGGGAACTGAAGCTTTCTTT
CDR3: CASSSQGGTEAFF

D: NA
V: TRBV9
size: NA
length: 15
J: TRBJ2-6
DNA: TGTGCCAGCAGTTCTATGGGGTCTGGGGCCAACGTCCTGACTTTC
CDR3: CASSSMGSGANVLTF

D: NA
V: TRBV9
size: NA
length: 14
J: TRBJ2-2
DNA: TGTGCCAGCAGCCCCCCGCGCGAGCCCGGGGAGCTGTTTTTT
CDR3: CASSPPREPGELFF

D: TRBD2
V: TRBV7-8
size: NA
length: 14
J: TRBJ2-5
DNA: TGTGCCAGCCGACCGGGGACTAGCCGGGAGACCCAGTACTTC
CDR3: CASRPGTSRETQYF

D: NA
V: TRBV9
size: NA
length: 14
J: TRBJ1-6
DNA: TGTGCCAGCAGCGGTCCGGGCCAGGACTCACCCCTCCACTTT
CDR3: CASSGPGQDSPLHF